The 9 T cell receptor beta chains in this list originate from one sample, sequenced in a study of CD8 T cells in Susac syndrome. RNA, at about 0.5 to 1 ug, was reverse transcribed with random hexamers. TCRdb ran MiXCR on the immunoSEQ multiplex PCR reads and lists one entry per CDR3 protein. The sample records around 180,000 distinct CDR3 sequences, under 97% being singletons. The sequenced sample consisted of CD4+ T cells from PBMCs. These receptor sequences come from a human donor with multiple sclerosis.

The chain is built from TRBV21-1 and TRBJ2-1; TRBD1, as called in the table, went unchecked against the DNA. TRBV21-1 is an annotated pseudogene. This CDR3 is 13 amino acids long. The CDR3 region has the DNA TGTGCCAGCAGCAAATGCCAGCCCTGGGAGCAGTTCTTC. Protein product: CASSKCQPWEQFF.

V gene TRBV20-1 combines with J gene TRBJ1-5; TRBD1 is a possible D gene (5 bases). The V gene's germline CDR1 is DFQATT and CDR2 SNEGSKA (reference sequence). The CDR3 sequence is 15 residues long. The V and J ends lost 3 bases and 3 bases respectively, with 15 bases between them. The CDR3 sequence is CSARAQGSDNQPQHF. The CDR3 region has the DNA TGCAGTGCTAGGGCCCAGGGAAGTGACAATCAGCCCCAGCATTTT.

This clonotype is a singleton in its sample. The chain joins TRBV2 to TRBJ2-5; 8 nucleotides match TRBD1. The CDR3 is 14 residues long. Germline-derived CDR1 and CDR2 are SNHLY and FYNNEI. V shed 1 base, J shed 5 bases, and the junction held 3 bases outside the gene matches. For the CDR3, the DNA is TGTGCCAGCAGTGAAGGGACAGGGATTGAGACCCAGTACTTC. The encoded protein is CASSEGTGIETQYF.

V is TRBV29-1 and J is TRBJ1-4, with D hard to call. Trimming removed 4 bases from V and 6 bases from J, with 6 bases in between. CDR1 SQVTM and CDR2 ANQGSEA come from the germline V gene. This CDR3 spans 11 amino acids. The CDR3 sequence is CSVGRDEKLFF. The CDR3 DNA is TGCAGCGTTGGTAGGGATGAAAAACTGTTTTTT.

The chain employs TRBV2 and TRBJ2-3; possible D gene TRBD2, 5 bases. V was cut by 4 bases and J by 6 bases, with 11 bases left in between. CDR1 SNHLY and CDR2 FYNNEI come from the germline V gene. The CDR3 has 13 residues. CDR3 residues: CASSGRTPDTQYF. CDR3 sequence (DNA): TGTGCCAGCAGTGGCCGGACTCCCGATACGCAGTATTTT. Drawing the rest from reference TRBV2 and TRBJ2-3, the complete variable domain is EPEVTQTPSHQVTQMGQEVILRCVPISNHLYFYWYRQILGQKVEFLVSFYNNEISEKSEIFDDQFSVERPDGSNFTLKIRSTKLEDSAMYFCASSGRTPDTQYFGPGTRLTVL.

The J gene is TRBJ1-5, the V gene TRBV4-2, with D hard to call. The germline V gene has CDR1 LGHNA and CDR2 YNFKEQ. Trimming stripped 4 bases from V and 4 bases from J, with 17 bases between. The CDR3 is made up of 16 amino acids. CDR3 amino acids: CASSPEARFGNQPQHF. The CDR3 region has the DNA TGTGCCAGCAGCCCCGAGGCAAGGTTCGGGAATCAGCCCCAGCATTTT.

In DNA form, the CDR3 reads TGTGCCAGCTTACCGACACTGGCTAATGAGCAGTTCTTC. Protein sequence: CASLPTLANEQFF. The rearrangement joins TRBV18 to TRBJ2-1; D is ambiguous. The CDR3 sequence is 13 residues long. Germline-derived CDR1 and CDR2 are KGHSH and LQKENI. Trimming took 7 bases from V and 7 from J, leaving 14 bases between them.

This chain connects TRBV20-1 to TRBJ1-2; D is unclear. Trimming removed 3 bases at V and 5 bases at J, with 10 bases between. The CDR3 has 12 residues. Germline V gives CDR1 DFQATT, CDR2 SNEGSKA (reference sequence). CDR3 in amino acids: CSASSVGYGYTF. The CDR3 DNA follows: TGCAGTGCTAGTTCCGTCGGATATGGCTACACCTTC.

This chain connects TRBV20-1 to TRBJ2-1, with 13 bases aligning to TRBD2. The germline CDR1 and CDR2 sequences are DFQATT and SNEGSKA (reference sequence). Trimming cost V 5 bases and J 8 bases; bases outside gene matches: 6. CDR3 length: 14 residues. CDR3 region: CSACRLAGGHEQFF. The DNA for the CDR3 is TGCAGTGCTTGCCGACTAGCGGGGGGCCATGAGCAGTTCTTC.